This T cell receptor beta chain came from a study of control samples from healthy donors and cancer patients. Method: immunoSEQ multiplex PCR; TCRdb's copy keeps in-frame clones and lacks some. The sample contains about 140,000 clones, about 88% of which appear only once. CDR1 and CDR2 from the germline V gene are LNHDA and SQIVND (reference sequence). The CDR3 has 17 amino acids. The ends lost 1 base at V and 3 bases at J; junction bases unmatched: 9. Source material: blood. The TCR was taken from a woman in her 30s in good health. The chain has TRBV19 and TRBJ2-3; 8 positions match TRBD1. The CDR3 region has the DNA TGTGCCAGTAGTATAGTAGCGACAGGGGAAGGAACAGATACGCAGTATTTT. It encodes CASSIVATGEGTDTQYF.